This T cell receptor (beta chain) was recorded in a study of Graves' ophthalmopathy and Graves' hyperthyroidism. Between the trimmed V and J ends, which lost 7 bases and 0 bases, there was a span of 16 bases. The CDR3 spans 17 residues. Germline V lookup: CDR1 LGHNA, CDR2 YNFKEQ. The sample holds a few counts of this clonotype. TCR beta CDR3 regions were amplified from RNA transcripts. First-round RT-PCR used HTBI primers; second-round multiplex PCR followed. TCRdb called the multiplex PCR reads again in MiXCR, with one record for every CDR3 protein. The sample consists of about 740,000 distinct CDR3 sequences, 35% to 50% of them appearing once.

Material for sequencing was peripheral blood. This clonotype was sampled from an adult man with Graves' ophthalmopathy. This chain uses TRBV4-2 with TRBJ2-6; unclear D gene. The CDR3 here is CASTFSPHLSGANVLTF. The CDR3 nucleotides are TGTGCCAGCACCTTTTCCCCTCACCTCTCTGGGGCCAACGTCCTGACTTTC.